This TCR beta chain was sequenced for a study of beta chain features in type 1 diabetes. Regarding the study as a whole: Significant though moderate, a shortening of TCRB CDR3s appeared in all four CD4+ subsets of Type 1 diabetes patients.

What was sequenced were expressed TCRB transcripts, since all of the isolated RNA had been reverse transcribed. Profiling relied on immunoSEQ multiplex PCR, and the TCRdb table lists in-frame clones only, not all of them. The sample yields about 150,000 clones, around 10% seen once. Germline assignment: CDR1 SGHNT and CDR2 YYREEE (reference sequence). This CDR3 is 14 amino acids long. V was trimmed by 4 bases and J by 4 bases, leaving 12 bases between them. This clone was observed a few times. Its antigen is undetermined. The sequence was obtained from a man aged 30 to 45 with type 1 diabetes. The sample consisted of central memory CD4+ T cells from blood. This chain connects TRBV5-4 to TRBJ1-5, with a tentative D call TRBD1 (6 bases). The CDR3 coding sequence is TGTGCCAGCAGCATGGAGGGGGGGAATCAGCCCCAGCATTTT. Its translation: CASSMEGGNQPQHF.